This T cell receptor (beta chain) derives from a study of beta chain features in type 1 diabetes. This CDR3 is built from 14 residues. CDR1 and CDR2 (germline): MNHEY, SMNVEV (reference sequence). This clone was seen only a few times. Germline is not matched at one junction end, which may reflect a read error. The authors reverse transcribed all of the isolated RNA, so sequencing captured expressed TCRB transcripts. Using immunoSEQ multiplex PCR, the repertoire was profiled, and TCRdb retains in-frame clones only, with some absent. The sample contains fewer than 250,000 clones, less than 15% of which appear only once.

The sequence derives from a woman aged 35 to 49 in good health. V is TRBV27 and J is TRBJ2-3; a possible D gene is TRBD2 (6 bases). The sequencing input was naive CD4+ T cells from blood. For the CDR3, the DNA is TGTGCCAGCAGTTTATTCGGGGGTGCTTCGGGGACGGTTTTT. Amino acid sequence: CASSLFGGASGTVF.